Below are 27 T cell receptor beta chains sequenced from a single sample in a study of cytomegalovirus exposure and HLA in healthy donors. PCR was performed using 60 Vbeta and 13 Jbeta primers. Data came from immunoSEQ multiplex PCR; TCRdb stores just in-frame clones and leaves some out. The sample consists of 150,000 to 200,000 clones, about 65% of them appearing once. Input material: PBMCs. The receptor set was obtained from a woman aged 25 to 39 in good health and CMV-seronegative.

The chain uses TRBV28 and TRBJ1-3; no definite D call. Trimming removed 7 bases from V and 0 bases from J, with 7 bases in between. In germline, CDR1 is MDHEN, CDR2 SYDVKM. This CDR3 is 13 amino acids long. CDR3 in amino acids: CASKEDSGNTIYF. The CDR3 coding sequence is TGTGCCAGCAAGGAGGACTCTGGAAACACCATATATTTT.

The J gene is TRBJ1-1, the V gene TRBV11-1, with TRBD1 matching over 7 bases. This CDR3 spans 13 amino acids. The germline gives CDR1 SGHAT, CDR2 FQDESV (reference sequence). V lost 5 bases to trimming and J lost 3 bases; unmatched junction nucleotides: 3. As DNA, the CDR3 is TGTGCCAGCAGCCAGGGGACAGACACTGAAGCTTTCTTT. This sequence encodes CASSQGTDTEAFF.

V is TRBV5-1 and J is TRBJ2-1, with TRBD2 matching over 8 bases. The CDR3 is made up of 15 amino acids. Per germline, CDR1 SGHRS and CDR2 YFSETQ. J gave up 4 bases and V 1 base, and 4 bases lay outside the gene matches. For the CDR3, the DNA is TGCGCCAGCAGCTTGAAGCGGGGGACGTACAATGAGCAGTTCTTC. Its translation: CASSLKRGTYNEQFF.

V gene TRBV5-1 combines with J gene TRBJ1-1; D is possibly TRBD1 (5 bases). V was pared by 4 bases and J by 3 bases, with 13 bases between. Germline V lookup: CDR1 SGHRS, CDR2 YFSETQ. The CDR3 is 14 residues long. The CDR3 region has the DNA TGCGCCAGCAGCCTCCAGGTAGGGGACACTGAAGCTTTCTTT. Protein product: CASSLQVGDTEAFF.

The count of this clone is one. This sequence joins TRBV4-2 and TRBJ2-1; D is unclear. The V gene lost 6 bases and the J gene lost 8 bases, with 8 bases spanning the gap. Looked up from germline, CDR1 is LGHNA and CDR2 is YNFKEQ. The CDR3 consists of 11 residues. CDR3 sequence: CASRGPDEQFF. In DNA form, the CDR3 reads TGTGCCAGCAGGGGCCCGGATGAGCAGTTCTTC.

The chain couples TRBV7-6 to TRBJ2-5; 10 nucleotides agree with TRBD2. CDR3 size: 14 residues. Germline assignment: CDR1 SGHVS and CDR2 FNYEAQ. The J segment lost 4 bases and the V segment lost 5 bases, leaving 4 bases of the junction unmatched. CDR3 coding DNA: TGTGCCAGCAGCCCGGGACTAGCGAGAGAGACCCAGTACTTC. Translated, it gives CASSPGLARETQYF.

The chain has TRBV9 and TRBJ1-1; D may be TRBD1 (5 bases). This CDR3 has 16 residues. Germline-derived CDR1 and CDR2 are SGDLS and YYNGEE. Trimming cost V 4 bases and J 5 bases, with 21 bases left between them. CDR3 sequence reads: CASSFRPGSGGTEAFF. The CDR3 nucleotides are TGTGCCAGCAGCTTCCGACCGGGCTCCGGGGGGACTGAAGCTTTCTTT.

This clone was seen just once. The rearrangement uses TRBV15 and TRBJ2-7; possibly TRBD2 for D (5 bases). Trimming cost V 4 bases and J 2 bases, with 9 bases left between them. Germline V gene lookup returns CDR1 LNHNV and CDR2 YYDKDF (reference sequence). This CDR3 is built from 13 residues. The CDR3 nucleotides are TGTGCCACCAGCATCCCCGGGACCTACGAGCAGTACTTC. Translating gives CATSIPGTYEQYF.

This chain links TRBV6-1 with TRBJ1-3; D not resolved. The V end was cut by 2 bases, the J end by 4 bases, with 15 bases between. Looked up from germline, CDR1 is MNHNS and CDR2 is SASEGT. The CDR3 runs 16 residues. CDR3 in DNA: TGTGCCAGCAGTGAAAGAGGATGGGTTTCGGGAAACACCATATATTTT. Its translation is CASSERGWVSGNTIYF.

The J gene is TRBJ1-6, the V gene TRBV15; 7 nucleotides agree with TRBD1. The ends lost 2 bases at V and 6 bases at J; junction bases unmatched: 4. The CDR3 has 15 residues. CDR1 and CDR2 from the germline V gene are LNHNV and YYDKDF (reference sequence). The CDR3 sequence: CATSRPGTANSPLHF. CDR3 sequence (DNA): TGTGCCACCAGCAGACCTGGGACAGCTAATTCACCCCTCCACTTT.

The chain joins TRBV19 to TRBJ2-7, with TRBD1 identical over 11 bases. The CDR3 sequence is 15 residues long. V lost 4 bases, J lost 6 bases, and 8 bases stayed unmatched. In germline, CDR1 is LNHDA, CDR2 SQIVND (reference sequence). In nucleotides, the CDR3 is TGTGCCAGTAGTACCCGCCCGGGACAGGGGGGCGAGCAGTACTTC. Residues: CASSTRPGQGGEQYF.

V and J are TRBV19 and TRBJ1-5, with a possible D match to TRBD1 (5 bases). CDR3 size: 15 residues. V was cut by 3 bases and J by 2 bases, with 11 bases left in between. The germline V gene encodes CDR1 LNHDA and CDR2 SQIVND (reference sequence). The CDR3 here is CASSMRDLGNQPQHF. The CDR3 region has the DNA TGTGCCAGTAGTATGAGGGACTTGGGCAATCAGCCCCAGCATTTT.

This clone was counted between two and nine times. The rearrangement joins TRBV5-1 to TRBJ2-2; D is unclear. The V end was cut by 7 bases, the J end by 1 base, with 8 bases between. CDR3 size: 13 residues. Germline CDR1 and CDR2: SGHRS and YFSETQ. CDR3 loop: CASGTGNTGELFF. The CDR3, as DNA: TGCGCCAGCGGCACGGGGAACACCGGGGAGCTGTTTTTT. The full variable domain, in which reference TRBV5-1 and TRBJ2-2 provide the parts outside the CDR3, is KAGVTQTPRYLIKTRGQQVTLSCSPISGHRSVSWYQQTPGQGLQFLFEYFSETQRNKGNFPGRFSGRQFSNSRSEMNVSTLELGDSALYLCASGTGNTGELFFGEGSRLTVL.

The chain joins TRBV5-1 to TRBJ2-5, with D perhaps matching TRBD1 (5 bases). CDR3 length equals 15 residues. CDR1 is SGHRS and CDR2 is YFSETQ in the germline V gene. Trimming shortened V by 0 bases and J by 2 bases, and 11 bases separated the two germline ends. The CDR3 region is CASSLADSSQETQYF. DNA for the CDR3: TGCGCCAGCAGCTTGGCCGACAGTTCTCAAGAGACCCAGTACTTC.

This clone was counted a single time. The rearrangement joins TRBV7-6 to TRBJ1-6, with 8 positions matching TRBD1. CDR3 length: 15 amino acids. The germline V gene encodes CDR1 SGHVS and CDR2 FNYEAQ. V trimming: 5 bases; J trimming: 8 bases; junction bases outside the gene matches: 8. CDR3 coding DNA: TGTGCCAGCAGCCCTTGGACAGGGAAGGATTCACCCCTCCACTTT. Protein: CASSPWTGKDSPLHF. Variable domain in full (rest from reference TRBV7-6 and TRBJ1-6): GAGVSQSPRYKVTKRGQDVALRCDPISGHVSLYWYRQALGQGPEFLTYFNYEAQQDKSGLPNDRFSAERPEGSISTLTIQRTEQRDSAMYRCASSPWTGKDSPLHFGNGTRLTVT.

The CDR3 sequence: CASSPRGETQYF. DNA for the CDR3: TGCGCCAGCAGCCCCAGGGGGGAGACCCAGTACTTC. V usage is TRBV4-1 and J usage is TRBJ2-5; TRBD1 matches at 7 bases. The CDR3 runs to 12 residues. From germline, CDR1 is MGHRA and CDR2 YSYEKL. Losses at the gene ends were 4 bases for V and 5 bases for J; bases not matched to a gene: 1.

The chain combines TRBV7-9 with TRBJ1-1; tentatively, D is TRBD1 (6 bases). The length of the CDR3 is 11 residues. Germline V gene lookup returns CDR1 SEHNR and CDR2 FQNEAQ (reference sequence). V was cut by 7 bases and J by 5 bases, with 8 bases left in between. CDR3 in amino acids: CASNQGTEAFF. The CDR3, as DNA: TGTGCCAGCAATCAGGGGACTGAAGCTTTCTTT.

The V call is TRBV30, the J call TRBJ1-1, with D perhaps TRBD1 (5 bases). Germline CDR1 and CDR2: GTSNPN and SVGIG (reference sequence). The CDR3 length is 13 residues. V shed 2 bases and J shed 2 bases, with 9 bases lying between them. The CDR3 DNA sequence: TGTGCCTGGAGTCGGACACTAAACACTGAAGCTTTCTTT. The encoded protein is CAWSRTLNTEAFF.

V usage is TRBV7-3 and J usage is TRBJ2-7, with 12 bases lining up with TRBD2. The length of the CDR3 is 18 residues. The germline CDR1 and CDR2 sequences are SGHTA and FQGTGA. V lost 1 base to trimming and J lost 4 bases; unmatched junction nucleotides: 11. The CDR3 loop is CASSLSFLAGGPVYEQYF. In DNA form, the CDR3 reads TGTGCCAGCAGCTTAAGCTTCCTAGCGGGAGGGCCCGTTTACGAGCAGTACTTC.

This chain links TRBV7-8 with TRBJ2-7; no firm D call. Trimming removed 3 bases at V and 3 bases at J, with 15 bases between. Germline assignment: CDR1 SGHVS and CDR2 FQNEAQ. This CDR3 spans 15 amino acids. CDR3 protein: CASSFMAEKNYEQYF. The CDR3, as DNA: TGTGCCAGCAGCTTTATGGCGGAGAAAAACTACGAGCAGTACTTC.

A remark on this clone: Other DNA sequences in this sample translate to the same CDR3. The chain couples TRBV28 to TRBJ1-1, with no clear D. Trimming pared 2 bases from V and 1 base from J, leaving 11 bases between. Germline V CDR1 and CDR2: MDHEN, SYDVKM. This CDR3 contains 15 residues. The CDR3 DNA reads TGTGCCAGCAGTTTACCAGATGGCCCGAACACTGAAGCTTTCTTT. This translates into CASSLPDGPNTEAFF. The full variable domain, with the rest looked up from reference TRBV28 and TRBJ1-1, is DVKVTQSSRYLVKRTGEKVFLECVQDMDHENMFWYRQDPGLGLRLIYFSYDVKMKEKGDIPEGYSVSREKKERFSLILESASTNQTSMYLCASSLPDGPNTEAFFGQGTRLTVV.

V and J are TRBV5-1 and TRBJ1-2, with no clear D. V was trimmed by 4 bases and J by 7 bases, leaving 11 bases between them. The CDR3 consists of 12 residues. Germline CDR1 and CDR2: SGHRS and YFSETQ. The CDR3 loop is CASSDDRGGYTF. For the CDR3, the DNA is TGCGCCAGCAGCGATGATCGCGGTGGCTACACCTTC.

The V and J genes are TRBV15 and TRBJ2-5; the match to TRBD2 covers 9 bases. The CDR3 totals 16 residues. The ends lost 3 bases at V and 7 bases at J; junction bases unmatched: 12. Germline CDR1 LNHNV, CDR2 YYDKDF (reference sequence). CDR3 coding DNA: TGTGCCACCAGCAGGAACGCGGGAGGGCGGCAGGGGACCCAGTACTTC. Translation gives CATSRNAGGRQGTQYF. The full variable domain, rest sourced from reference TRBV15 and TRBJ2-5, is DAMVIQNPRYQVTQFGKPVTLSCSQTLNHNVMYWYQQKSSQAPKLLFHYYDKDFNNEADTPDNFQSRRPNTSFCFLDIRSPGLGDTAMYLCATSRNAGGRQGTQYFGPGTRLLVL.

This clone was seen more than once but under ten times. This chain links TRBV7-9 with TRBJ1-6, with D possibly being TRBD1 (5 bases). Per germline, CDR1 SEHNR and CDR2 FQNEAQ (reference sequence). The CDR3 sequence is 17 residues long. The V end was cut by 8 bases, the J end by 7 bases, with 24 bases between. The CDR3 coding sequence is TGTGCCAGCGGACCCACTCAGGACACCCCTGCGAATTCACCCCTCCACTTT. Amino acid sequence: CASGPTQDTPANSPLHF.

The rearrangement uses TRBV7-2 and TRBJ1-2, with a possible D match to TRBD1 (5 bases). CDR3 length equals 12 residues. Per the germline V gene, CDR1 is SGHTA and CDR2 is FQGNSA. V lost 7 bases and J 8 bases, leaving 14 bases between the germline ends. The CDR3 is CASIRDVEGYTF. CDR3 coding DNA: TGTGCCAGCATCAGGGATGTGGAAGGCTACACCTTC.

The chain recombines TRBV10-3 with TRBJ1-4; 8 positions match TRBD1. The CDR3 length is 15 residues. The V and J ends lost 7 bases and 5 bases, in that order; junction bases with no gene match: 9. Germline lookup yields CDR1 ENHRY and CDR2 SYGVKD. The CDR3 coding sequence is TGTGCCATCACCAGGGGGCTGAGCGGAAATGAAAAACTGTTTTTT. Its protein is CAITRGLSGNEKLFF.

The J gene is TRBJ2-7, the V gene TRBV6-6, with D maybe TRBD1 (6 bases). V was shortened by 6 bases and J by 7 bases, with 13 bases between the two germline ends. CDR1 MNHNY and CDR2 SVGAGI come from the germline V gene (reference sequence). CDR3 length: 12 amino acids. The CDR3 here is CASSLTGWEQYF. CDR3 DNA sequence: TGTGCCAGCAGCTTGACAGGTTGGGAGCAGTACTTC.